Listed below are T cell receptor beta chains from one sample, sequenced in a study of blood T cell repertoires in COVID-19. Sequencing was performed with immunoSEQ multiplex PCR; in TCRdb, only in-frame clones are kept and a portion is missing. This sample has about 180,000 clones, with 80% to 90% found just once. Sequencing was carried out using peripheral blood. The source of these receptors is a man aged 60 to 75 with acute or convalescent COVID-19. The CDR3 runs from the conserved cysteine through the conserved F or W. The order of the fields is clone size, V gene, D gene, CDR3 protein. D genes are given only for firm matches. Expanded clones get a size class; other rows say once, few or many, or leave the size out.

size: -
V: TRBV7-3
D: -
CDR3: CASSLSPGTKTGELFF

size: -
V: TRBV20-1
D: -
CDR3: CSAIEGGEQYF

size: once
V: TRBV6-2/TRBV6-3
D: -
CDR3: CASSYAGEQYF

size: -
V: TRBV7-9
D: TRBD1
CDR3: CASSLGQGRGEKLFF

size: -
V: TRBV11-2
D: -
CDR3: CASSLGHNNEQFF

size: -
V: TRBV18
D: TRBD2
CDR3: CASRLAGGPYEQYF

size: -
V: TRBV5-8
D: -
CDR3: CASSSWATGAKNIQYF

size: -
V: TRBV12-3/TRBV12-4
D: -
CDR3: CASSLDRDTQYF

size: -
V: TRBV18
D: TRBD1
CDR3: CASSRWQGDEQYF

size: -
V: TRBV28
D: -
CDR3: CASTLDSASYEQYF

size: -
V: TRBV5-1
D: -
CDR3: CASSLKRSGSTEAFF

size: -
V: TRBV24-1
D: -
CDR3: CATSLSTSPQYNEQFF

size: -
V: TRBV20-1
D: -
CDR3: CSATFQRAQYF

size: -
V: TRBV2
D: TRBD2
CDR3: CASEREPLYEQFF

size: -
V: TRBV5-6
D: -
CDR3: CASAYEGANTGELFF

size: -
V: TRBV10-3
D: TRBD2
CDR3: CAIASGDASDTQYF

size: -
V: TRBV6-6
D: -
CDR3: CASSYFRGATGELFF

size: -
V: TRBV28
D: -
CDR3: CASSPPLNSNQPQHF

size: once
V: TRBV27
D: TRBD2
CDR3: CASRVGWASGSSYEQYF